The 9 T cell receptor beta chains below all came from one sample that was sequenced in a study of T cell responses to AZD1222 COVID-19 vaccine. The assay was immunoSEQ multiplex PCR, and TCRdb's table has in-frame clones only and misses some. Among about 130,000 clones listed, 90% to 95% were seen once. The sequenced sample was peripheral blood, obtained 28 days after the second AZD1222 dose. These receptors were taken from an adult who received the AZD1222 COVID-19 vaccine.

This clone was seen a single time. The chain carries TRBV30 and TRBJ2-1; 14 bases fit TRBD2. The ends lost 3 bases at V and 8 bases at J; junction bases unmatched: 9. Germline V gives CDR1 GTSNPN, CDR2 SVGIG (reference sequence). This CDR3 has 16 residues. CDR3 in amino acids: CAWRGLAGATRYEQFF. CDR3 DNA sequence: TGTGCCTGGAGGGGACTAGCGGGGGCCACAAGGTATGAGCAGTTCTTC.

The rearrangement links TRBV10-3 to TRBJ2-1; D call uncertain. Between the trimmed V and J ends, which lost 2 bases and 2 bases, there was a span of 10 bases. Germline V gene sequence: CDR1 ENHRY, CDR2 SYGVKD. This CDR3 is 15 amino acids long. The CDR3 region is CAISEERKTYNEQFF. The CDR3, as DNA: TGTGCCATCAGTGAGGAGAGGAAGACCTACAATGAGCAGTTCTTC.

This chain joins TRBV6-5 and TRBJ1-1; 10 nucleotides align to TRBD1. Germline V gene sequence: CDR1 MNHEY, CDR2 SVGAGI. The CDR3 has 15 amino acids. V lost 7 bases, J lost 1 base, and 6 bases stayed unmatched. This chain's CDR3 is CASKRQGAKNTEAFF. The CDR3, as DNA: TGTGCCAGCAAGCGACAGGGGGCAAAGAACACTGAAGCTTTCTTT.

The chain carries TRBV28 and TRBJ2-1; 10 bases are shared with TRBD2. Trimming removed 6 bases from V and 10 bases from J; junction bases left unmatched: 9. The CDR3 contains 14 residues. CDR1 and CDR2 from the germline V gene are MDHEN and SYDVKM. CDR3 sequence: CASRTSGVRGEQFF. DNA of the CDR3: TGTGCCAGCAGAACTAGCGGGGTTCGGGGGGAGCAGTTCTTC.

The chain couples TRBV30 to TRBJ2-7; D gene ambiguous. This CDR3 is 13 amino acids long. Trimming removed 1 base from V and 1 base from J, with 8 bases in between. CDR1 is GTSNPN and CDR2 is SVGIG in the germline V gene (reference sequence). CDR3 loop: CAWSAEYSYEQYF. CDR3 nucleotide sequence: TGTGCCTGGAGTGCGGAATATTCCTACGAGCAGTACTTC.

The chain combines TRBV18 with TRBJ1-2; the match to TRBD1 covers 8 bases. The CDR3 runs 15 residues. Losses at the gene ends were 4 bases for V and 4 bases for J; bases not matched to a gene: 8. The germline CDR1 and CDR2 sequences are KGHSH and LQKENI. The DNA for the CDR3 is TGTGCCAGCTCACAGTCGGACAGGGCTGGCTATGGCTACACCTTC. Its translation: CASSQSDRAGYGYTF.

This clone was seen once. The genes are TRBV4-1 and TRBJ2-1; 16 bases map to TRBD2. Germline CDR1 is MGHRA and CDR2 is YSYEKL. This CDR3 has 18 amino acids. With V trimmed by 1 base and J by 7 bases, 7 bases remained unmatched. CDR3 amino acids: CASSQGGTSGGAGNEQFF. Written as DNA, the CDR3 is TGCGCCAGCAGCCAAGGAGGGACTAGCGGGGGGGCAGGGAATGAGCAGTTCTTC.

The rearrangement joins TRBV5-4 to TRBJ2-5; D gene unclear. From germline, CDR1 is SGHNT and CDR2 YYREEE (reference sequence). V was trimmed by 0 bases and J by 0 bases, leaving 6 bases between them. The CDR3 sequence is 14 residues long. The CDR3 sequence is CASSLGSDQETQYF. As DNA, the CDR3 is TGTGCCAGCAGCTTGGGATCAGACCAAGAGACCCAGTACTTC.

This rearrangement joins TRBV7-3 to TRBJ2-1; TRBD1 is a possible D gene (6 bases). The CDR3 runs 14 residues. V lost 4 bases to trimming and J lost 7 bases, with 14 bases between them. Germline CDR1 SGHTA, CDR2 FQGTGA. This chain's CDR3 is CASSSPSTGNEQFF. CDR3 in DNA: TGTGCCAGCAGCTCCCCCTCCACAGGGAATGAGCAGTTCTTC.